The following is a TCR beta chain sequence with its context. These data are taken from a study of shared clonotypes between healthy human individuals. The J segment lost 3 bases and the V segment lost 6 bases, leaving 6 bases of the junction unmatched. This CDR3 contains 14 residues. CDR1 and CDR2 (germline): MNHEY, SMNVEV (reference sequence). Only in-frame clones appear in the TCRdb table, and some are missing; sequencing was by immunoSEQ multiplex PCR. The profile shows approximately 320,000 clones, around nine tenths of them singletons. This TCR was sampled from a young man in good health. The material sequenced was memory CD8+ T cells sorted from blood. Specified subset: CD45RO+ cells pooled with CCR7-negative TemRA cells. The rearrangement joins TRBV27 to TRBJ2-7; the match to TRBD1 covers 9 bases. Written as DNA, the CDR3 is TGTGCCAGCAGACCACAGGGGGCAATCTACGAGCAGTACTTC. As protein: CASRPQGAIYEQYF.